This T cell receptor (beta chain) was recorded in a study of blood T cell repertoires in COVID-19. Study details: The United States, Italy and Spain were the sources of the acute and convalescent COVID-19 samples.

Source study methods: Amplified reference gene primers provided the basis for estimating nucleated cell counts. Produced via immunoSEQ multiplex PCR; TCRdb's table is partial and in-frame only. V, J and clone size reflect that table, while D and trimming were determined from the DNA. The table shows roughly 250,000 clones, with 75% to 90% occurring only once. The length of the CDR3 is 15 residues. J was trimmed by 4 bases and V by 6 bases; bases with no gene match: 9. Germline values: CDR1 SNHLY, CDR2 FYNNEI. Participant age was roughly 18 to 95 years, and participants resided in 25 or so US areas. The rearrangement uses TRBV2 and TRBJ2-3; 8 bases fit TRBD2. Sequences were obtained from PBMCs or T cells enriched from blood (not recorded which). The source is a woman in her 30s with acute COVID-19. CDR3 protein: CASRSGAGGADTQYF. CDR3 nucleotide sequence: TGTGCCAGCAGGTCTGGTGCGGGAGGAGCAGATACGCAGTATTTT. The full variable domain, in which reference TRBV2 and TRBJ2-3 provide the parts outside the CDR3, is EPEVTQTPSHQVTQMGQEVILRCVPISNHLYFYWYRQILGQKVEFLVSFYNNEISEKSEIFDDQFSVERPDGSNFTLKIRSTKLEDSAMYFCASRSGAGGADTQYFGPGTRLTVL.